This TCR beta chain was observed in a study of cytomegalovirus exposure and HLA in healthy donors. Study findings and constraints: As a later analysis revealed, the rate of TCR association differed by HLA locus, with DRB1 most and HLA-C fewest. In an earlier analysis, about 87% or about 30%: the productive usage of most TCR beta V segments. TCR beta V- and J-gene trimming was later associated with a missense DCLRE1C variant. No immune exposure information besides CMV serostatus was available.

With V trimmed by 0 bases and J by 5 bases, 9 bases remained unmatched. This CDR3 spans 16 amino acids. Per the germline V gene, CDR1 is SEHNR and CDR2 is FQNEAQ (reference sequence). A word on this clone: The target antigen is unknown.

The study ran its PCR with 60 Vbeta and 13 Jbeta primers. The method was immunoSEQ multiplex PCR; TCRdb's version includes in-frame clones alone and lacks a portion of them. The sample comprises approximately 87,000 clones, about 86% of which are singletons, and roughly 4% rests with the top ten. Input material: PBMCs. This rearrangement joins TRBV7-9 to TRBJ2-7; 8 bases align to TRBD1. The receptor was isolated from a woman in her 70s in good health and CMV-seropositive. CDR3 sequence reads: CASSLAFGTGTDEQYF. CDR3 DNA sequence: TGTGCCAGCAGCTTAGCATTTGGGACAGGCACGGACGAGCAGTACTTC.